The T cell receptor (beta chain) under discussion was sequenced for a study of T cell responses to AZD1222 COVID-19 vaccine. Notes on the study in general: Repertoire sampling happened only post peak T cell response. Females outnumbered males among donors, who were mostly white British; clonal diversity was possibly underestimated.

Some clones are missing from TCRdb's copy, which holds only in-frame ones; the method was immunoSEQ multiplex PCR. The sample lists approximately 120,000 clones, over 85% occurring once. The germline V and J ends were trimmed by 0 bases and 1 base, with 2 bases remaining between them. The CDR3 is 13 residues long. Germline CDR1 LGHDT, CDR2 YNNKEL (reference sequence). This clone was observed once. No antigen is known for it. This rearrangement joins TRBV3-1 (or the pseudogene TRBV3-2) to TRBJ2-3; no clear D. This TCR came from an adult in good health. The sample in question was peripheral blood, obtained on day 0 of AZD1222 vaccination. CDR3 sequence reads: CASSQEGTDTQYF. The CDR3 DNA sequence: TGTGCCAGCAGCCAAGAGGGCACAGATACGCAGTATTTT.